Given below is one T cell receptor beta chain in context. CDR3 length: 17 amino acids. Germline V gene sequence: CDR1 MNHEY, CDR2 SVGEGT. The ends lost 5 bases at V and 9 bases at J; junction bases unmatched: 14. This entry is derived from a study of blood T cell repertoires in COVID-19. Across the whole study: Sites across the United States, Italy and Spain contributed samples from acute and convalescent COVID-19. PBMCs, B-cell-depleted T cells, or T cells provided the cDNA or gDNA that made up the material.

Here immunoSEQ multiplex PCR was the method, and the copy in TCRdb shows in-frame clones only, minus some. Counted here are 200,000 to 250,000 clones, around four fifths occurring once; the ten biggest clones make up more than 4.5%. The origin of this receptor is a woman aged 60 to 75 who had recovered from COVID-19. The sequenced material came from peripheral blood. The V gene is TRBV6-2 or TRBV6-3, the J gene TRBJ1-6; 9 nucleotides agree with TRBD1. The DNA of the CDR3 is TGTGCCAGCAGTCCGGGACAGGGATTTTCTGACATTTCACCCCTCCACTTT. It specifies CASSPGQGFSDISPLHF.